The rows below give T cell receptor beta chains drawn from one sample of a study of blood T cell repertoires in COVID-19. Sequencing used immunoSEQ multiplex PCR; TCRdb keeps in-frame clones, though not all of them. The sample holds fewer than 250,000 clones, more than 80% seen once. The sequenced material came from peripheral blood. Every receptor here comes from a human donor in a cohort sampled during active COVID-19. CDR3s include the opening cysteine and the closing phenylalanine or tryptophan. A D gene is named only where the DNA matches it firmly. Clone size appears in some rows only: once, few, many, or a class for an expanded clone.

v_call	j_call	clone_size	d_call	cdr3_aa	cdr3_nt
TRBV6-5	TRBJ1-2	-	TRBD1	CASSRTGRNYGYTF	TGTGCCAGCAGTAGGACAGGGAGAAACTATGGCTACACCTTC
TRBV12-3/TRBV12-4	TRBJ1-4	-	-	CASSLRQNEKLFF	TGTGCCAGCAGTTTGAGACAGAATGAAAAACTGTTTTTT
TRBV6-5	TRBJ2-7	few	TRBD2	CASRPLAGPYEQYF	TGTGCCAGCAGACCACTAGCGGGACCCTACGAGCAGTACTTC
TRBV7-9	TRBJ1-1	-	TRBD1	CASSLGQGRTEAFF	TGTGCCAGCAGCTTGGGACAGGGGCGGACTGAAGCTTTCTTT
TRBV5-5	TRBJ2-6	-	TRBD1	CASSIAGTGQSGANVLTF	TGTGCCAGCAGCATAGCCGGGACAGGGCAATCTGGGGCCAACGTCCTGACTTTC
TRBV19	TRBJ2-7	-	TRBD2	CASSLSASGGYEQYF	TGTGCCAGTAGTCTAAGCGCTAGCGGAGGCTACGAGCAGTACTTC
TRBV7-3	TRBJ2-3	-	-	CASSFASTSTDTQYF	TGTGCCAGCAGCTTCGCAAGCACTAGCACAGATACGCAGTATTTT
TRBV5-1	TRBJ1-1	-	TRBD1	CASSSRGLGTEAFF	TGCGCCAGCAGCAGCAGGGGGCTGGGCACTGAAGCTTTCTTT
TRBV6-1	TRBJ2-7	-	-	CASSEAVQSSYEQYF	TGTGCCAGCAGTGAAGCGGTACAGAGCTCCTACGAGCAGTACTTC
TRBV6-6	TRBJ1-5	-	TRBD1	CASSPQTGGAYQPQHF	TGTGCCAGCAGTCCTCAAACAGGGGGCGCGTATCAGCCCCAGCATTTT
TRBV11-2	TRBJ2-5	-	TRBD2	CASSSGLAGPQETQYF	TGTGCCAGCAGCTCCGGACTAGCGGGGCCCCAAGAGACCCAGTACTTC
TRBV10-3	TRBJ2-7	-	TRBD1	CAISNGQGIYEQYF	TGTGCCATCAGCAATGGACAGGGAATTTACGAGCAGTACTTC
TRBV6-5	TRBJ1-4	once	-	CASSYSGGVGEKLFF	TGTGCCAGCAGTTACAGCGGGGGGGTCGGTGAAAAACTGTTTTTT
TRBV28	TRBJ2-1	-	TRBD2	CASSLRGASGRARGYNEQFF	TGTGCCAGCAGTTTAAGAGGGGCTAGCGGGAGGGCCAGGGGTTACAATGAGCAGTTCTTC
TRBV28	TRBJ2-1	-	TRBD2	CASSASSGDSYNEQFF	TGTGCCAGCAGCGCTTCTAGCGGGGACTCCTACAATGAGCAGTTCTTC
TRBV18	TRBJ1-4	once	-	CASSPRQPATNEKLFF	TGTGCCAGCTCACCGAGACAGCCTGCAACTAATGAAAAACTGTTTTTT
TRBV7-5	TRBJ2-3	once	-	CASDPDGIEDTQYF	TGTGCCTCAGACCCCGACGGGATTGAGGATACGCAGTATTTT
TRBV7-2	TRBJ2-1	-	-	CASSLDRATYNEQFF	TGTGCCAGCAGCTTAGACAGGGCAACTTACAATGAGCAGTTCTTC
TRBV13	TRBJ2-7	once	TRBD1	CASSLSIRQGALPEQYF	TGTGCCAGCAGCCTTTCGATCCGACAGGGGGCGCTGCCCGAGCAGTACTTC
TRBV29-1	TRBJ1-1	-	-	CSVTHIKQRTEAFF	TGCAGCGTCACCCATATTAAACAGAGAACTGAAGCTTTCTTT
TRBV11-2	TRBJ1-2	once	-	CASSLVSTASGYTF	TGTGCCAGCAGCTTAGTCTCGACAGCCTCTGGCTACACCTTC
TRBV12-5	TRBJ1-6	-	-	CASAATGFNSPLHF	TGTGCTAGTGCCGCCACAGGGTTCAATTCACCCCTCCACTTT
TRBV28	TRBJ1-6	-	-	CASSFNRANSPLHF	TGTGCCAGCAGTTTTAACAGGGCTAATTCACCCCTCCACTTT
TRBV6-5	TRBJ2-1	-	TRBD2	CASTQGLAGWNEQFF	TGTGCCAGCACCCAAGGGTTAGCGGGGTGGAATGAGCAGTTCTTC
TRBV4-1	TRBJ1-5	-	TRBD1	CASSQGAGAGGQPQHF	TGCGCCAGCAGCCAAGGGGCCGGGGCAGGGGGTCAGCCCCAGCATTTT
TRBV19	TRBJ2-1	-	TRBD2	CASSPRPAGLAGNEQFF	TGTGCCAGTAGTCCTCGTCCCGCGGGACTAGCGGGCAATGAGCAGTTCTTC
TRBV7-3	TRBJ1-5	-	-	CASSLFPGEPQHF	TGTGCCAGCAGCTTATTCCCAGGGGAGCCCCAGCATTTT
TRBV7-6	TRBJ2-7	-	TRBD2	CASSQGLAAAYEQYF	TGTGCCAGCAGCCAAGGACTAGCGGCAGCCTACGAGCAGTACTTC
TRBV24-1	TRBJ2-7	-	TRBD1	CATSPGQGTGEQYF	TGTGCCACCTCACCGGGACAGGGGACCGGCGAGCAGTACTTC
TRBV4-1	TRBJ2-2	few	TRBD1	CASSRGGQGYTGELFF	TGCGCCAGCAGCCGTGGGGGACAGGGGTACACCGGGGAGCTGTTTTTT
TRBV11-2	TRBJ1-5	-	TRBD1	CASSLTGQASQPQHF	TGTGCCAGCAGCTTAACGGGACAGGCGAGTCAGCCCCAGCATTTT
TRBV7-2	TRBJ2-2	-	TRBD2	CASSTRTRNTGELFF	TGTGCCAGCAGCACCCGGACTAGGAACACCGGGGAGCTGTTTTTT
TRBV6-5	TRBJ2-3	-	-	CASSGDTQYF	TGTGCCAGCTCAGGAGATACGCAGTATTTT
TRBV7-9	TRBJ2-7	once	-	CASSGSAEAYEQYF	TGTGCCAGCAGCGGGTCCGCGGAGGCGTACGAGCAGTACTTC
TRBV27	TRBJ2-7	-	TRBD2	CASSLLGLEYEQYF	TGTGCCAGCAGTTTGTTGGGACTAGAGTACGAGCAGTACTTC
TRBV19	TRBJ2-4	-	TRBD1	CASSIVTGAYGAKNIQYF	TGTGCCAGTAGTATAGTGACAGGGGCCTATGGAGCCAAAAACATTCAGTACTTC
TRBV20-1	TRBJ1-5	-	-	CSASGQGNQPQHF	TGCAGTGCTAGTGGGCAGGGGAATCAGCCCCAGCATTTT
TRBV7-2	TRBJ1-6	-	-	CASRYTTMSEGSPLHF	TGTGCCAGCAGGTATACCACCATGTCCGAGGGTTCACCCCTCCACTTT
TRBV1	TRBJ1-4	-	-	CTSSRRGTDNEKLFF	TGCACCAGCAGCCGTAGGGGGACGGATAATGAAAAACTGTTTTTT
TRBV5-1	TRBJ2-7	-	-	CASSSAGESYEQYF	TGCGCCAGCAGCTCGGCAGGGGAATCCTACGAGCAGTACTTC
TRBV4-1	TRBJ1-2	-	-	CASSQEGRSPGFYGYTF	TGCGCCAGCAGCCAAGAAGGTCGCAGCCCCGGGTTCTATGGCTACACCTTC
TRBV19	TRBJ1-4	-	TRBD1	CASSTFGTDEKLFF	TGTGCCAGTAGCACTTTCGGGACAGATGAAAAACTGTTTTTT